The sequence of this T cell receptor (beta chain) was determined in a study of T cell responses to AZD1222 COVID-19 vaccine. Measured with immunoSEQ multiplex PCR; TCRdb has only the in-frame clones, and not every one. The sample includes approximately 110,000 clones, more than 70% of them seen just once. Notes on the study in general: Mostly white British, mostly female donors; authors suggested clonal diversity may be underestimated. Among those given AZD1222, only 5 to 7 were seropositive at baseline.

CDR1 and CDR2 (germline): SGHVS, FQNEAQ. The J segment lost 1 base and the V segment lost 5 bases, leaving 7 bases of the junction unmatched. The CDR3 has 15 residues. This clone was counted once. Its cognate antigen is unknown. The input for sequencing was peripheral blood, taken on day 0 of AZD1222 vaccination. V gene TRBV7-8 combines with J gene TRBJ1-1; 7 bases fit TRBD1. The origin of this receptor is an adult in good health. In DNA, the CDR3 is TGTGCCAGCAGCAACAGACAGGGAAGGAACACTGAAGCTTTCTTT. It specifies CASSNRQGRNTEAFF.